Listed below are T cell receptor beta chains from one sample, sequenced in a study of T cell changes during pregnancy in multiple sclerosis. Sequencing used immunoSEQ multiplex PCR; TCRdb keeps in-frame clones, though not all of them. The repertoire includes 25,000 to 30,000 clones, less than 90% of them detected once, and around 8.3% sits in the top ten. Sequenced here: CD8+ T cells from peripheral blood mononuclear cells, sampled before pregnancy. Source of these receptors: a female donor with multiple sclerosis, enrolled in a pregnancy study. Both conserved end residues are part of each CDR3.

V gene	J gene	CDR3 protein
TRBV30	TRBJ1-1	CAWTPGGNTEAFF
TRBV7-9	TRBJ1-4	CASSATGTEYNEKLFF
TRBV6-4	TRBJ1-2	CASLPPEGRFMRYTF
TRBV10-3	TRBJ2-7	CAIWYGTLSYEQYF
TRBV30	TRBJ1-2	CAWSVTGTGPSYGYTF
TRBV7-8	TRBJ1-6	CASRSTGQGFGSPLHF
TRBV7-9	TRBJ1-1	CASSAGQGYTEAFF
TRBV10-3	TRBJ1-3	CATEIGAGNTIYF
TRBV27	TRBJ1-2	CASSPAGANYGYTF
TRBV6-4	TRBJ2-5	CASSASSGGDGKETQYF
TRBV4-3	TRBJ2-6	CASSRLTGGPGANVLTF
TRBV30	TRBJ1-1	CAWGLDTATEAFF
TRBV29-1	TRBJ2-2	CSVERDTGELFF
TRBV4-3	TRBJ2-6	CASSQVSGAGANVLTF
TRBV7-8	TRBJ1-3	CASSLKFVGTGVAGNTIYF
TRBV6-5	TRBJ1-3	CASSYPYMLPGNTIYF
TRBV28	TRBJ1-1	CASSLFSAARGDTEAFF
TRBV27	TRBJ2-1	CASSYSGGEAYNEQFF
TRBV12-5	TRBJ2-1	CASGLDIRGGREFF
TRBV11-3	TRBJ1-2	CASSYRTGRRSGYTF
TRBV27	TRBJ2-7	CASSLSRRGYEQYF
TRBV4-1	TRBJ1-5	CASSQDARVDDQPQHF
TRBV19	TRBJ2-1	CASSRGQVMYNEQFF
TRBV2	TRBJ1-4	CASSQLPGTGDFDEKLFF
TRBV11-2	TRBJ2-2	CASSPLRGGGELFF
TRBV28	TRBJ1-3	CASSLPPSGTPYF
TRBV9	TRBJ1-2	CASSVGDSYYGYTF
TRBV10-2	TRBJ2-5	CASSEVMGQQYF
TRBV9	TRBJ2-5	CASSVDTWETQYF
TRBV27	TRBJ2-1	CASTLLGATYNEQFF
TRBV9	TRBJ2-5	CASSVGGGERETQYF
TRBV28	TRBJ1-3	CASSLPRGGSGNTIYF
TRBV19	TRBJ2-2	CASTPRQDRNTGELFF
TRBV27	TRBJ2-2	CASSLLAGGSGTGELFF
TRBV28	TRBJ2-7	CASRSTDGLYEQYF
TRBV11-2	TRBJ2-7	CASRNPQGAYEQYF
TRBV5-1	TRBJ1-1	CASSLKLVGDTEAFF
TRBV27	TRBJ1-2	CASSLQGSNYGYTF
TRBV29-1	TRBJ1-1	CSVGAGSEAFF
TRBV6-5	TRBJ1-2	CASSYGQFYGYTF
TRBV5-1	TRBJ2-1	CASSVGQGNNEQFF
TRBV4-3	TRBJ2-7	CASSPSLTAYEQYF
TRBV5-5	TRBJ2-7	CASSLAGTVGQYF
TRBV6-1	TRBJ2-2	CASTPYRAGELFF
TRBV27	TRBJ1-2	CASSHGGGYTF
TRBV10-2	TRBJ2-1	CASREGSADEQFF